The sequence of this T cell receptor beta chain was determined in a study of shared clonotypes between healthy human individuals. A deep-level run was used for the assay. Method: immunoSEQ multiplex PCR; TCRdb's copy keeps in-frame clones and lacks some. The sample includes over a million clones, over 95% of them seen just once. Germline assignment: CDR1 SNHLY and CDR2 FYNNEI. This CDR3 is 14 amino acids long. Trimming took off 11 bases at V and 0 bases at J, with 16 bases between the two ends. The table lists this clone with a count of one. The antigen remains undetermined. Notes on the study in general: Rarefaction curves obtained for sorted subsets showed sequencing incomplete despite large depth. It was the few donors that limited the genetic and exposure-history diversity represented.

Material: naive CD4+ T cells sorted from blood. Subset in this sample: CD45RA+ positively selected. The chain has TRBV2 and TRBJ1-1; D is ambiguous. The sequence was collected from a man aged 25-45 years in good health. The CDR3 loop reads CAQRADSLNTEAFF. DNA of the CDR3: TGTGCCCAGAGGGCCGACTCTCTGAACACTGAAGCTTTCTTT.